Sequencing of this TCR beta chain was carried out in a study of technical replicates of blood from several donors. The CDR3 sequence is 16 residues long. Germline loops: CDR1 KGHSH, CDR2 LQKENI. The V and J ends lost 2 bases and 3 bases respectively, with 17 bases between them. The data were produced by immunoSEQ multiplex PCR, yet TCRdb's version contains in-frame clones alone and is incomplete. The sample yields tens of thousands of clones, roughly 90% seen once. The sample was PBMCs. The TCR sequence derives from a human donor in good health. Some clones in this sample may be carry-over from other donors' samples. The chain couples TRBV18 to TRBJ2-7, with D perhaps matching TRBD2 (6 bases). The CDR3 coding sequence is TGTGCCAGCTCACCAACCGGGGGTTCAGGGAACTACGAGCAGTACTTC. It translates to CASSPTGGSGNYEQYF. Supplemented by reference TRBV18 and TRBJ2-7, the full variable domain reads NAGVMQNPRHLVRRRGQEARLRCSPMKGHSHVYWYRQLPEEGLKFMVYLQKENIIDESGMPKERFSAEFPKEGPSILRIQQVVRGDSAAYFCASSPTGGSGNYEQYFGPGTRLTVT.